These 20 T cell receptor beta chains were all obtained from the same sample, sequenced in a study of T-cell reconstitution after alpha-beta-depleted transplantation in children. Unique molecular identifiers tagged the TCRbeta library. A single record per CDR3 protein comes from TCRdb applying MiXCR to the PCR reads. The sample records 580,000 or so distinct CDR3 sequences, around 23% being singletons. Sequenced material: PBMCs, mostly from graft donor cells, taken 360 days after TCRalphabeta/CD19-depleted stem cell transplant. Receptor source: a boy under two years old who had a stem cell transplant for acute myeloid leukemia, so the T cells may come from the graft donor.

This clonotype was observed a handful of times. The V call is TRBV27, the J call TRBJ1-1; 9 bases line up with TRBD1. V lost 0 bases and J lost 4; bases outside the gene matches: 12. The CDR3 loop spans 18 amino acids. The germline gives CDR1 MNHEY, CDR2 SMNVEV (reference sequence). CDR3 in amino acids: CASSLSWDRVLAGTEAFF. The CDR3 nucleotides read TGTGCCAGCAGTTTATCGTGGGACAGGGTACTGGCGGGCACTGAAGCTTTCTTT.

This clonotype was seen at least ten times. The rearrangement uses TRBV4-3 and TRBJ2-1; TRBD1 agrees at 7 bases. V was pared by 4 bases and J by 8 bases, with 5 bases of the junction left unmatched. The CDR3 covers 13 residues. Germline CDR1 and CDR2: LGHNA and YSLEER. The CDR3 coding sequence is TGCGCCAGCAGCCTGAGACAGGGCCATGAGCAGTTCTTC. Its translation is CASSLRQGHEQFF.

Ten or more counts support this clonotype. This rearrangement joins TRBV6-5 to TRBJ2-2; D is tentatively TRBD1 or TRBD2 (5 bases each). Germline V gene sequence: CDR1 MNHEY, CDR2 SVGAGI. Trimming shortened V by 0 bases and J by 9 bases, and 20 bases separated the two germline ends. This CDR3 contains 17 residues. The CDR3 nucleotides read TGTGCCAGCAGTTACTCGCAAACCGGGACCCCAACGCGGGAGCTGTTTTTT. Translating it yields CASSYSQTGTPTRELFF.

V gene TRBV27 combines with J gene TRBJ2-5; D might be TRBD1 or TRBD2, each matching 5 bases. Germline values: CDR1 MNHEY, CDR2 SMNVEV (reference sequence). There are 14 residues in the CDR3. Trimming took 0 bases from V and 3 from J, leaving 8 bases between them. CDR3 DNA sequence: TGTGCCAGCAGTTTATCGGGACCCAAAGAGACCCAGTACTTC. Residues: CASSLSGPKETQYF.

The chain joins TRBV15 to TRBJ2-7, with TRBD1 matching over 11 bases. CDR1 is LNHNV, CDR2 YYDKDF, per germline (reference sequence). The CDR3 runs 14 residues. The V gene end was trimmed by 1 base and the J gene end by 6 bases; junction bases not matched to a gene: 2. Here the CDR3 reads CATSRAGTGGEQYV. In DNA, the CDR3 is TGTGCCACCAGCAGAGCCGGGACAGGGGGCGAGCAGTACGTC.

This clonotype was observed a few times. This chain joins TRBV6-1 and TRBJ2-7, with D possibly being TRBD1 (6 bases). The length of the CDR3 is 15 residues. V lost 6 bases and J 1 base, leaving 16 bases between the germline ends. The V gene's germline CDR1 is MNHNS and CDR2 SASEGT. CDR3 nucleotide sequence: TGTGCCAGCAGGAGACAGGTTTTGGGGTCCTACGAGCAGTACTTC. This gives the protein CASRRQVLGSYEQYF.

The gene calls are TRBV29-1 and TRBJ2-7; D is uncertain. CDR1 and CDR2 (germline): SQVTM, ANQGSEA. The CDR3 spans 16 residues. The germline V and J ends were trimmed by 5 bases and 2 bases, with 22 bases remaining between them. In nucleotides, the CDR3 is TGCAGCGTTCATAGAGCCTTGGGCCTCCCTACCTACGAGCAGTACGTC. It codes for CSVHRALGLPTYEQYV.

Many counts were recorded for this clonotype. The rearrangement uses TRBV7-2 and TRBJ2-2; D not certain. Looked up from germline, CDR1 is SGHTA and CDR2 is FQGNSA. The CDR3 extends over 15 amino acids. The ends were cut back, 3 bases at V and 4 bases at J, with 12 bases in the middle. The chain's CDR3 is CASSFFFAPTGELFF. CDR3 DNA: TGTGCCAGCAGCTTTTTCTTTGCGCCCACCGGGGAGCTGTTTTTT. The full variable domain, in which reference TRBV7-2 and TRBJ2-2 provide the parts outside the CDR3, is GAGVSQSPSNKVTEKGKDVELRCDPISGHTALYWYRQSLGQGLEFLIYFQGNSAPDKSGLPSDRFSAERTGGSVSTLTIQRTQQEDSAVYLCASSFFFAPTGELFFGEGSRLTVL.

This clonotype was found many times. This chain connects TRBV6-2 or TRBV6-3 to TRBJ1-5; tentative D call: TRBD1 (5 bases). The V end lost 6 bases, the J end lost 6 bases, and 18 bases lay between the germline ends. Germline values: CDR1 MNHEY, CDR2 SVGEGT. There are 15 residues in the CDR3. The chain's CDR3 is CASSPGPPGSQPQHF. The CDR3 nucleotides read TGTGCCAGCAGCCCGGGACCCCCGGGGAGTCAGCCCCAGCATTTT.

This chain joins TRBV4-1 and TRBJ2-3; 12 bases fit TRBD1. The CDR3 is made up of 16 amino acids. Unmatched junction bases numbered 5, after V lost 1 base and J lost 6 bases. Looked up from germline, CDR1 is MGHRA and CDR2 is YSYEKL. The DNA for the CDR3 is TGCGCCAGCAGCCAAGTCGGGACAGGGGGCATGGATACGCAGTATTTT. This sequence encodes CASSQVGTGGMDTQYF.

The rearrangement joins TRBV20-1 to TRBJ1-4; D gene ambiguous. The length of the CDR3 is 12 residues. V was cut by 8 bases and J by 4 bases, with 11 bases left in between. Looked up from germline, CDR1 is DFQATT and CDR2 is SNEGSKA (reference sequence). CDR3 region: CSTMGVNEKLFF. In nucleotides, the CDR3 is TGCAGTACAATGGGCGTTAATGAAAAACTGTTTTTT.

CDR3 nucleotides: TGTGCCAGCAGTTTATCGGCCTCTCATGGCGAGCAGTACGTC. The encoded protein is CASSLSASHGEQYV. The chain combines TRBV12-3 or TRBV12-4 with TRBJ2-7; D is uncertain. Trimming left V 2 bases short and J 6 bases short, with 14 bases between. This CDR3 spans 14 amino acids.

The chain has TRBV10-3 and TRBJ2-1, with no clear D. The CDR3 spans 14 residues. V shed 0 bases and J shed 7 bases, with 10 bases lying between them. Germline CDR1 reads ENHRY; CDR2 reads SYGVKD. The CDR3 loop is CAISESNPLNEQFF. The CDR3 DNA follows: TGTGCCATCAGTGAGTCGAACCCCCTGAATGAGCAGTTCTTC.

The chain employs TRBV7-9 and TRBJ2-5; D assignment may be TRBD1 or TRBD2 (7 bases each). Deletions cut 5 bases from V and 3 bases from J, with 13 bases between. The CDR3 has 14 amino acids. CDR1 is SEHNR, CDR2 FQNEAQ, per germline (reference sequence). CDR3 sequence (DNA): TGTGCCAGCAGCGCGACAGGGAGGGAAGAGACCCAGTACTTC. It codes for CASSATGREETQYF.

The table lists this clonotype with many counts. This chain connects TRBV20-1 to TRBJ2-3; 8 bases fit TRBD2. The J segment lost 2 bases and the V segment lost 0 bases, leaving 1 base of the junction unmatched. The CDR3 is 14 amino acids. Germline V gene data show CDR1 as DFQATT and CDR2 as SNEGSKA (reference sequence). CDR3 nucleotides: TGCAGTGCTAGAGACGGGGGGGCCACAGATACGCAGTATTTT. Translated, it gives CSARDGGATDTQYF.

This clonotype was counted many times. The chain combines TRBV12-3 or TRBV12-4 with TRBJ2-3; the match to TRBD2 covers 9 bases. J lost 1 base, V lost 7 bases, and 12 bases had no gene match. The CDR3 has 17 amino acids. The CDR3 reads CASIGSGGSHRTDTQYF. The CDR3 DNA follows: TGTGCCAGCATAGGGAGCGGGGGGTCTCACCGCACAGATACGCAGTATTTT.

This clonotype was observed at least ten times. The V and J genes are TRBV12-3 or TRBV12-4 and TRBJ2-7; no clear D gene. The CDR3 loop spans 13 amino acids. With 4 bases removed from V and 1 base from J, the gap between germline ends came to 8 bases. The CDR3 bases are TGTGCCAGCAGTTACGGCAGGTCCTACGAGCAGTACTTC. Translation gives CASSYGRSYEQYF.

This clonotype showed up many times. V gene TRBV7-2 combines with J gene TRBJ2-5; D uncertain. The CDR3 runs 14 residues. Trimming shortened V by 0 bases and J by 0 bases, and 5 bases separated the two germline ends. Per germline, CDR1 SGHTA and CDR2 FQGNSA. CDR3 nucleotides: TGTGCCAGCAGCTTAGCAGGGTACCAAGAGACCCAGTACTTC. The encoded protein is CASSLAGYQETQYF.

The rearrangement uses TRBV20-1 and TRBJ2-7; 9 bases match TRBD2. The V gene end was trimmed by 1 base and the J gene end by 8 bases; junction bases not matched to a gene: 9. Germline V gene data show CDR1 as DFQATT and CDR2 as SNEGSKA (reference sequence). This CDR3 is built from 14 residues. The CDR3 sequence is CSARGHAGGPKQYF. The CDR3 coding sequence is TGCAGTGCTAGAGGTCACGCGGGGGGGCCCAAGCAGTACTTC.

This clonotype has only a few counts. The rearrangement links TRBV12-3 or TRBV12-4 to TRBJ2-1; D ambiguous. V was clipped by 5 bases and J by 2 bases, with 16 bases between them. CDR3 length: 16 amino acids. The DNA for the CDR3 is TGTGCCAGCAGTGTCTCCAAAGGGTGGACCTACAATGAGCAGTTCTTC. The encoded protein is CASSVSKGWTYNEQFF.